The 24 T cell receptor beta chains in this list originate from one sample, sequenced in a study of blood T cell repertoires in COVID-19. The method was immunoSEQ multiplex PCR; TCRdb's version includes in-frame clones alone and lacks a portion of them. This table holds 65,000 to 70,000 clones, roughly 77% found once. Material for sequencing was peripheral blood. The receptors come from a human donor in a cohort sampled during active COVID-19.

J is TRBJ2-7 and V is TRBV5-1; D gene ambiguous. This CDR3 comprises 14 residues. Trimming removed 0 bases at V and 2 bases at J, with 9 bases between. CDR1 SGHRS and CDR2 YFSETQ come from the germline V gene. Here the CDR3 reads CASSLEPGTYEQYF. CDR3 DNA sequence: TGCGCCAGCAGCTTGGAACCAGGCACCTACGAGCAGTACTTC.

This clone came up a few times. The chain joins TRBV13 to TRBJ2-7, with D perhaps TRBD2 (6 bases). This CDR3 spans 14 amino acids. Germline CDR1 and CDR2: PRHDT and FYEKMQ (reference sequence). Trimming shortened V by 3 bases and J by 7 bases, and 16 bases separated the two germline ends. The CDR3 here is CASSFGLTPMEQYF. DNA for the CDR3: TGTGCCAGCAGCTTTGGACTAACCCCCATGGAGCAGTACTTC.

CDR3 region: CASSLQGGPQETQYF. CDR3 in DNA: TGTGCCAGCAGCTTACAGGGGGGACCCCAAGAGACCCAGTACTTC. The chain has TRBV11-2 and TRBJ2-5; D might be TRBD1 (7 bases). CDR1 and CDR2 (germline): SGHAT, FQNNGV. Trimming left V 2 bases short and J 1 base short, with 11 bases between. The CDR3 covers 15 residues.

This clone was observed a few times. The CDR3 nucleotides are TGTGCCAGTAAAGAGGCGGGATTCAACAATGAGCAGTTCTTC. Its translation: CASKEAGFNNEQFF. The chain combines TRBV19 with TRBJ2-1; TRBD2 might be the D (6 bases). CDR1 and CDR2 (germline): LNHDA, SQIVND (reference sequence). V shed 7 bases and J shed 5 bases, with 15 bases lying between them. The CDR3 runs 14 residues.

The chain has TRBV27 and TRBJ2-3, with D possibly being TRBD2 (6 bases). Germline V gives CDR1 MNHEY, CDR2 SMNVEV (reference sequence). Trimming took 5 bases from V and 6 from J, leaving 15 bases between them. This CDR3 contains 14 residues. CDR3 nucleotides: TGTGCCAGCAGTGGGGGACTTTCACTCGATACGCAGTATTTT. Translated, it gives CASSGGLSLDTQYF.

The chain recombines TRBV19 with TRBJ2-6, with 7 bases fitting TRBD1. J lost 0 bases, V lost 6 bases, and 5 bases had no gene match. This CDR3 comprises 16 residues. The germline V gene has CDR1 LNHDA and CDR2 SQIVND (reference sequence). The CDR3 nucleotides read TGTGCCAGTAGGGGGACAGTACACTCTGGGGCCAACGTCCTGACTTTC. Translated, it gives CASRGTVHSGANVLTF.

The chain joins TRBV7-9 to TRBJ2-5, with a possible D match to TRBD1 (6 bases). Trimming took 4 bases from V and 9 from J, leaving 21 bases between them. This CDR3 spans 15 amino acids. The germline gives CDR1 SEHNR, CDR2 FQNEAQ (reference sequence). CDR3 region: CASSSGITRGMAQYF. DNA for the CDR3: TGTGCCAGCAGCTCAGGGATAACCAGGGGAATGGCCCAGTACTTC.

A few counts support this clone. This chain uses TRBV7-2 with TRBJ1-3; D not resolved. The CDR3 totals 14 residues. Germline CDR1 and CDR2: SGHTA and FQGNSA. V lost 1 base and J lost 0, with 4 bases in between. This CDR3 reads CASSLGSSGNTIYF. The DNA of the CDR3 is TGTGCCAGCAGCTTAGGGAGCTCTGGAAACACCATATATTTT.

A single count supports this clone. J is TRBJ2-3 and V is TRBV9; D is possibly TRBD2 (6 bases). The CDR3 has 16 residues. Germline CDR1 is SGDLS and CDR2 is YYNGEE. Trimming removed 0 bases from V and 0 bases from J, with 11 bases in between. The chain's CDR3 is CASSVGGGHSTDTQYF. The CDR3 DNA reads as TGTGCCAGCAGCGTAGGCGGAGGGCATAGCACAGATACGCAGTATTTT.

The rearrangement links TRBV7-2 to TRBJ1-4, with a tentative D call TRBD1 (5 bases). The CDR3 contains 17 residues. V was cut by 4 bases and J by 4 bases, with 19 bases left in between. CDR1 and CDR2 (germline): SGHTA, FQGNSA. The CDR3 reads CASSSQGPAVDNEKLFF. CDR3 nucleotides: TGTGCCAGCAGCTCGCAGGGCCCTGCGGTGGATAATGAAAAACTGTTTTTT.

The chain has TRBV6-6 and TRBJ1-3; D not certain. Trimming left V 4 bases short and J 0 bases short, with 13 bases between. This CDR3 region has 16 residues. Germline CDR1 and CDR2: MNHNY and SVGAGI (reference sequence). The CDR3 protein is CASSSLSVSSGNTIYF. For the CDR3, the DNA is TGTGCCAGCAGTTCCCTCAGCGTGAGCTCTGGAAACACCATATATTTT.

The genes are TRBV7-9 and TRBJ2-3, with TRBD2 as a possible D gene (6 bases). Trimming cost V 6 bases and J 2 bases, with 9 bases left between them. CDR3 length: 13 residues. Germline V gene lookup returns CDR1 SEHNR and CDR2 FQNEAQ (reference sequence). CDR3 sequence reads: CASRGTVTDTQYF. The CDR3 DNA reads TGTGCCAGCAGGGGGACTGTCACAGATACGCAGTATTTT.

This rearrangement joins TRBV7-9 to TRBJ1-4, with 7 nucleotides matching TRBD1. There are 15 residues in the CDR3. The germline CDR1 and CDR2 sequences are SEHNR and FQNEAQ (reference sequence). The ends lost 5 bases at V and 4 bases at J; junction bases unmatched: 7. CDR3 in amino acids: CASSPRGQDNEKLFF. The CDR3 DNA is TGTGCCAGCAGCCCCCGCGGACAGGATAATGAAAAACTGTTTTTT.

The V and J genes are TRBV10-3 and TRBJ1-1, with D unclear. Germline CDR1 reads ENHRY; CDR2 reads SYGVKD. V lost 6 bases, J lost 1 base, and 12 bases lay in between. This CDR3 has 14 amino acids. The CDR3 DNA reads TGTGCCATCAGGTCGAGAGGCTCGAACACTGAAGCTTTCTTT. Protein: CAIRSRGSNTEAFF.

The chain couples TRBV28 to TRBJ1-1; weak D call: TRBD1 (6 bases). The CDR3 runs 19 residues. Trimming stripped 3 bases from V and 1 base from J, with 24 bases between. Germline CDR1 and CDR2: MDHEN and SYDVKM. This CDR3 reads CASSFLVQGEAEWNTEAFF. The CDR3 DNA reads TGTGCCAGCAGTTTCTTGGTACAGGGAGAGGCTGAATGGAACACTGAAGCTTTCTTT.

V gene TRBV9 combines with J gene TRBJ1-1; D perhaps matches TRBD1 (5 bases). Looked up from germline, CDR1 is SGDLS and CDR2 is YYNGEE. This CDR3 is 12 amino acids long. V shed 3 bases and J shed 6 bases, with 9 bases lying between them. CDR3 DNA: TGTGCCAGCAGCGGCCAAGGGGCTGAAGCTTTCTTT. Its translation: CASSGQGAEAFF.

V gene TRBV28 combines with J gene TRBJ1-3; possible D gene TRBD1, 6 bases. Germline values: CDR1 MDHEN, CDR2 SYDVKM. The CDR3 extends over 14 amino acids. V was pared by 6 bases and J by 3 bases, with 12 bases between. DNA for the CDR3: TGTGCCAGCAGATTTGCAGGGGTTGGAAACACCATATATTTT. Translated, it gives CASRFAGVGNTIYF. The full variable domain, rest sourced from reference TRBV28 and TRBJ1-3, is DVKVTQSSRYLVKRTGEKVFLECVQDMDHENMFWYRQDPGLGLRLIYFSYDVKMKEKGDIPEGYSVSREKKERFSLILESASTNQTSMYLCASRFAGVGNTIYFGEGSWLTVV.

The chain couples TRBV18 to TRBJ2-7, with 7 positions matching TRBD2. The CDR3 has 15 amino acids. The junction had 13 bases not matched to a gene; V was cut back by 6 bases and J by 5 bases. CDR1 KGHSH and CDR2 LQKENI come from the germline V gene. The CDR3 coding sequence is TGTGCCAGCTCCTTATTAGCGGGTGATGTCAACGAGCAGTACTTC. Its protein product is CASSLLAGDVNEQYF.

This clone was seen once. J is TRBJ1-1 and V is TRBV25-1, with D unresolved. This CDR3 contains 11 residues. V lost 6 bases, J lost 9 bases, and 11 bases lay in between. CDR1 is MGHDK, CDR2 SYGVNS, per germline. The CDR3 here is CASRVLEKAFF. The CDR3 coding sequence is TGTGCCAGCAGAGTTTTGGAGAAAGCTTTCTTT.

The genes are TRBV28 and TRBJ2-5; 7 nucleotides agree with TRBD2. V shed 3 bases, J shed 5 bases, and the junction held 12 bases outside the gene matches. The germline CDR1 and CDR2 sequences are MDHEN and SYDVKM. The CDR3 consists of 16 residues. CDR3 sequence (DNA): TGTGCCAGCAGTTTGGGGCGGGACTATTGGGAGGAGACCCAGTACTTC. Amino acids: CASSLGRDYWEETQYF.

The rearrangement joins TRBV5-6 to TRBJ2-7, with 8 bases lining up with TRBD2. Germline CDR1 reads SGHDT; CDR2 reads YYEEEE. After removal of 0 bases from V and 4 bases from J, the junction contained 9 bases not matched to a gene. This CDR3 contains 16 residues. CDR3 in DNA: TGTGCCAGCAGCTTGGGAGACGGGACTAGTATGTACGAGCAGTACTTC. Residues: CASSLGDGTSMYEQYF.

The genes are TRBV11-3 and TRBJ2-2; D remains unclear. Germline V gives CDR1 SGHNT, CDR2 YENEEA. The length of the CDR3 is 13 residues. The ends were cut back, 2 bases at V and 3 bases at J, with 4 bases in the middle. CDR3 loop: CASSLQDTGELFF. Written as DNA, the CDR3 is TGTGCCAGCAGCTTACAGGACACCGGGGAGCTGTTTTTT.

This rearrangement joins TRBV30 to TRBJ2-7; no firm D call. The germline gives CDR1 GTSNPN, CDR2 SVGIG (reference sequence). The CDR3 spans 10 residues. The V gene lost 6 bases and the J gene lost 4 bases, with 7 bases spanning the gap. DNA of the CDR3: TGTGCCTGTGGCCTTTACGAGCAGTACTTC. Its translation: CACGLYEQYF.

The chain uses TRBV24-1 and TRBJ2-1, with 11 bases that match TRBD1. Per germline, CDR1 KGHDR and CDR2 SFDVKD. The J segment lost 0 bases and the V segment lost 5 bases, leaving 5 bases of the junction unmatched. This CDR3 spans 17 amino acids. For the CDR3, the DNA is TGTGCCACCAGTGTCGGGGGGACAGGGGGCTCCTACAATGAGCAGTTCTTC. This encodes CATSVGGTGGSYNEQFF.